These 25 T cell receptor beta chains were all obtained from the same sample, sequenced in a study of cytomegalovirus exposure and HLA in healthy donors. Vbeta (60) and Jbeta (13) primers were used in the PCR. Method: immunoSEQ multiplex PCR; TCRdb's copy keeps in-frame clones and lacks some. In the table there are under 110,000 clones, about four fifths of which are singletons. Source material: PBMCs. The receptors stem from a man between 50 and 59 years old in good health and CMV-seronegative.

This clone was seen only once. CDR3 loop: CASSSGGADTGELFF. In DNA, the CDR3 is TGTGCCAGCAGCAGCGGGGGGGCCGACACCGGGGAGCTGTTTTTT. V and J are TRBV7-2 and TRBJ2-2; 10 positions match TRBD2. Unmatched junction bases numbered 3, after V lost 5 bases and J lost 3 bases. The V gene's germline CDR1 is SGHTA and CDR2 FQGNSA. The CDR3 is made up of 15 amino acids.

The chain carries TRBV9 and TRBJ2-5; 8 positions agree with TRBD2. Germline loops: CDR1 SGDLS, CDR2 YYNGEE. The CDR3 has 13 amino acids. The V gene end was trimmed by 0 bases and the J gene end by 11 bases; junction bases not matched to a gene: 6. CDR3 sequence reads: CASSVGVTSVQYF. As DNA, the CDR3 is TGTGCCAGCAGCGTAGGGGTGACTAGCGTTCAGTACTTC.

V is TRBV6-4 and J is TRBJ1-1; TRBD1 matches at 8 bases. Germline trimming cut 4 bases from V and 1 base from J; bases unmatched to any gene: 2. The V gene's germline CDR1 is MRHNA and CDR2 SNTAGT. The CDR3 is made up of 14 amino acids. The CDR3 region has the DNA TGTGCCAGCAGTGCGGGACAGGAGAACACTGAAGCTTTCTTT. Translation gives CASSAGQENTEAFF.

The CDR3 nucleotides read TGTGCCAGCAGTGAAGCTCGGGTGATGAACACTGAAGCTTTCTTT. Translation gives CASSEARVMNTEAFF. The V and J genes are TRBV2 and TRBJ1-1; D ambiguous. CDR1 SNHLY and CDR2 FYNNEI come from the germline V gene. Between the trimmed V and J ends, which lost 0 bases and 0 bases, there was a span of 8 bases. CDR3 length: 15 residues.

CDR3 residues: CATSRVGTTIGSEQFF. CDR3 nucleotides: TGTGCCACCAGCAGAGTCGGGACAACAATCGGCAGTGAGCAGTTCTTC. The genes are TRBV15 and TRBJ2-1; D might be TRBD1 (6 bases). V was clipped by 1 base and J by 9 bases, with 19 bases between them. Germline values: CDR1 LNHNV, CDR2 YYDKDF (reference sequence). CDR3 length: 16 amino acids.

The rearrangement links TRBV2 to TRBJ1-5, with D possibly matching TRBD1 (6 bases). This CDR3 region has 14 residues. With 6 bases removed from V and 4 bases from J, the gap between germline ends came to 13 bases. Germline V gives CDR1 SNHLY, CDR2 FYNNEI. The CDR3 region is CASSPETGNQPQHF. DNA for the CDR3: TGTGCCAGCAGCCCCGAGACAGGTAATCAGCCCCAGCATTTT.

The chain combines TRBV30 with TRBJ1-2, with TRBD1 identical over 9 bases. Germline values: CDR1 GTSNPN, CDR2 SVGIG (reference sequence). The CDR3 consists of 14 residues. The V segment lost 2 bases and the J segment 4 bases; nucleotides outside the gene matches: 5. The CDR3 region is CAWSKPGQGYGYTF. DNA for the CDR3: TGTGCCTGGAGTAAGCCGGGACAGGGCTATGGCTACACCTTC.

This chain links TRBV9 with TRBJ1-1, with TRBD1 identical over 8 bases. The germline V gene encodes CDR1 SGDLS and CDR2 YYNGEE. Losses at the gene ends were 4 bases for V and 3 bases for J; bases not matched to a gene: 8. This CDR3 comprises 15 residues. This chain's CDR3 is CASSPTRQGHTEAFF. The CDR3 region has the DNA TGTGCCAGCAGCCCCACGAGACAGGGGCACACTGAAGCTTTCTTT.

The chain carries TRBV18 and TRBJ1-4; D remains ambiguous. The CDR3 runs to 15 residues. With 8 bases removed from V and 1 base from J, the gap between germline ends came to 14 bases. Germline lookup yields CDR1 KGHSH and CDR2 LQKENI. The CDR3 DNA sequence: TGTGCCAGCCGACCGCGGGAGCAAACTAATGAAAAACTGTTTTTT. This gives the protein CASRPREQTNEKLFF.

This rearrangement joins TRBV5-1 to TRBJ2-3; 7 bases fit TRBD2. Trimming cost V 5 bases and J 1 base; bases outside gene matches: 10. Germline CDR1 and CDR2: SGHRS and YFSETQ. The CDR3 extends over 16 amino acids. The DNA of the CDR3 is TGCGCCAGCAGTTTCTTGGGGGGGAGTGGCACAGATACGCAGTATTTT. Its protein is CASSFLGGSGTDTQYF.

V usage is TRBV5-1 and J usage is TRBJ2-3; unclear D gene. Germline V gene sequence: CDR1 SGHRS, CDR2 YFSETQ. CDR3 length: 13 amino acids. V dropped 0 bases and J dropped 6 bases, with 8 bases sitting between them. In DNA form, the CDR3 reads TGCGCCAGCAGCTTGGCCGTCTCGGATACGCAGTATTTT. It specifies CASSLAVSDTQYF.

The chain has TRBV7-8 and TRBJ2-1; 10 nucleotides agree with TRBD2. CDR1 and CDR2 (germline): SGHVS, FQNEAQ. Trimming took 3 bases from V and 6 from J; bases not matched to a gene: 8. The CDR3 is 16 amino acids. The chain's CDR3 is CASSLAPSGGSNEQFF. The CDR3 region has the DNA TGTGCCAGCAGCTTGGCTCCTAGCGGGGGCTCCAATGAGCAGTTCTTC.

A single count supports this clone. The genes are TRBV5-1 and TRBJ2-1; possibly TRBD2 for D (7 bases). Trimming took off 6 bases at V and 8 bases at J, with 18 bases between the two ends. The CDR3 has 14 residues. CDR1 SGHRS and CDR2 YFSETQ come from the germline V gene. CDR3 amino acids: CASKQGGAEDEQFF. The CDR3, as DNA: TGCGCCAGCAAACAGGGAGGGGCGGAGGATGAGCAGTTCTTC.

The CDR3 protein is CASSLVGGGAGGFNTQYF. CDR3 sequence (DNA): TGTGCCAGCAGCTTAGTCGGGGGGGGAGCGGGGGGCTTTAATACGCAGTATTTT. This chain joins TRBV7-2 and TRBJ2-3; 9 nucleotides line up with TRBD2. V lost 1 base to trimming and J lost 7 bases; unmatched junction nucleotides: 15. The germline gives CDR1 SGHTA, CDR2 FQGNSA. The CDR3 loop spans 18 amino acids.

The chain employs TRBV18 and TRBJ1-1; D is ambiguous. Germline CDR1 reads KGHSH; CDR2 reads LQKENI. This CDR3 comprises 13 residues. The germline V and J ends were trimmed by 2 bases and 5 bases, with 9 bases remaining between them. As DNA, the CDR3 is TGTGCCAGCTCACCAGTCCCGGGAACTGAAGCTTTCTTT. Translated: CASSPVPGTEAFF.

V is TRBV11-2 and J is TRBJ2-3, with a possible D match to TRBD1 (5 bases). Deletions cut 5 bases from V and 4 bases from J, with 16 bases between. Germline values: CDR1 SGHAT, CDR2 FQNNGV. The CDR3 consists of 15 residues. The CDR3 sequence: CASSPYGARADTQYF. The CDR3 nucleotides read TGTGCCAGCAGCCCCTATGGGGCCCGGGCAGATACGCAGTATTTT.

This clone has a single count. The gene calls are TRBV4-1 and TRBJ1-3; tentatively, D is TRBD1 (5 bases). Trimming shortened V by 2 bases and J by 3 bases, and 11 bases separated the two germline ends. CDR3 length equals 15 residues. CDR1 and CDR2 from the germline V gene are MGHRA and YSYEKL. The DNA of the CDR3 is TGCGCCAGCAGCCAACCCCGACAGAATGGAAACACCATATATTTT. Protein product: CASSQPRQNGNTIYF.

The chain recombines TRBV5-5 with TRBJ1-1; unclear D gene. CDR3 size: 14 residues. Germline lookup yields CDR1 SGHKS and CDR2 YYEKEE (reference sequence). The V and J ends lost 0 bases and 1 base respectively, with 7 bases between them. This CDR3 is CASSLGGQNTEAFF. The CDR3 bases are TGTGCCAGCAGCTTGGGCGGGCAGAACACTGAAGCTTTCTTT.

The J gene is TRBJ2-7, the V gene TRBV19; D might be TRBD1 (7 bases). Germline V gene lookup returns CDR1 LNHDA and CDR2 SQIVND (reference sequence). This CDR3 is 12 amino acids long. Trimming removed 7 bases from V and 7 bases from J, with 14 bases in between. In DNA form, the CDR3 reads TGTGCCAGTAACCCTCCAGGGGGGGAGCAGTACTTC. It is translated as CASNPPGGEQYF.

The table lists this clone with a few counts. V gene TRBV5-1 combines with J gene TRBJ2-1; 7 bases agree with TRBD2. The CDR3 is 16 residues long. Trimming cost V 2 bases and J 8 bases; bases outside gene matches: 13. In germline, CDR1 is SGHRS, CDR2 YFSETQ. CDR3 nucleotide sequence: TGCGCCAGCAGCTTACACGGACTAGGTCGGATCGATGAGCAGTTCTTC. It specifies CASSLHGLGRIDEQFF.

Turning to this clone: Other nucleotide sequences from this sample produce the same CDR3. The V and J genes are TRBV2 and TRBJ1-2; 7 bases line up with TRBD1. CDR1 is SNHLY, CDR2 FYNNEI, per germline. The V segment lost 6 bases and the J segment 0 bases; nucleotides outside the gene matches: 13. The CDR3 is 17 residues long. Here the CDR3 DNA reads TGTGCCAGCAGCGCCCAGGGGGGACGAAGAACTAACTATGGCTACACCTTC. Amino acid sequence: CASSAQGGRRTNYGYTF.

In this sample, this clone turned up a few times. This sequence joins TRBV10-3 and TRBJ2-7; D not resolved. From germline, CDR1 is ENHRY and CDR2 SYGVKD. V dropped 7 bases and J dropped 0 bases, with 13 bases sitting between them. This CDR3 region has 14 residues. The CDR3 coding sequence is TGTGCCATCAACAATATCTTATCCTCCTACGAGCAGTACTTC. Protein sequence: CAINNILSSYEQYF.

This sequence joins TRBV30 and TRBJ2-5; tentative D call: TRBD1 (7 bases). V was trimmed by 1 base and J by 4 bases, leaving 10 bases between them. Germline V gene data show CDR1 as GTSNPN and CDR2 as SVGIG (reference sequence). The length of the CDR3 is 13 residues. Here the CDR3 DNA reads TGTGCCTGGAGTGGACAGGGAGGAGAGACCCAGTACTTC. Residues: CAWSGQGGETQYF.

The chain joins TRBV14 to TRBJ1-5; D gene unclear. V lost 5 bases, J lost 5 bases, and 10 bases lay in between. CDR3 length: 13 residues. Germline CDR1 reads SGHDN; CDR2 reads FVKESK. In DNA, the CDR3 is TGTGCCAGCAGCTCGGAGAGAGATCAGCCCCAGCATTTT. Its protein is CASSSERDQPQHF.

The chain uses TRBV2 and TRBJ1-2; D gene uncertain. The CDR3 totals 13 residues. Per the germline V gene, CDR1 is SNHLY and CDR2 is FYNNEI. V was cut by 8 bases and J by 4 bases, with 14 bases left in between. CDR3 sequence: CASSERESYGYTF. The CDR3, as DNA: TGTGCCAGCTCCGAGCGGGAAAGCTATGGCTACACCTTC.